This entry is about one T cell receptor (beta chain). Its antigen is currently unknown. The entry originates in a study of esophageal squamous cell carcinoma under preoperative chemotherapy. Study-wide results and caveats: Paclitaxel-nedaplatin therapy caused immediate, substantial clonotype frequency changes.

As to time point: before preoperative PTX-NDP chemotherapy. CDR3 length: 20 amino acids. Germline assignment: CDR1 SGHTA and CDR2 FQGNSA. Trimming pared 5 bases from V and 5 bases from J, leaving 30 bases between. TCRdb fed the PCR reads into MiXCR, producing one record per CDR3 protein. The sample holds about 12,000 distinct CDR3 sequences, approximately 51% seen once. V and J are TRBV7-2 and TRBJ1-4; perhaps TRBD1 as D (5 bases). The sample was acquired from a patient given preoperative chemotherapy. This receptor was identified in a human donor with esophageal squamous cell carcinoma. The donor label of this sample is uncertain. CDR3 coding DNA: TGTGCCAGCAGCCTCAACCTCCGCAGGGTGCTCTCGGCCGGCAATGAAAAACTGTTTTTT. It encodes CASSLNLRRVLSAGNEKLFF.